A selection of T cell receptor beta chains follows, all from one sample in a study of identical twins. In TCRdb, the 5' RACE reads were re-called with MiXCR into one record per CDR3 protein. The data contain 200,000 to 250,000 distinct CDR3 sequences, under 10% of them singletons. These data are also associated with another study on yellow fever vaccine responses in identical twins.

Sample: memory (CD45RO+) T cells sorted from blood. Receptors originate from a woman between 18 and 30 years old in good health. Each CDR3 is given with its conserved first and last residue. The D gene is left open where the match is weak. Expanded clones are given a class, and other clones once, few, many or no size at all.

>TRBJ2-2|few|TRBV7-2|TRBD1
CASTFGTGGIGELFF
TGTGCCAGCACCTTCGGGACAGGGGGCATCGGGGAGCTGTTTTTT
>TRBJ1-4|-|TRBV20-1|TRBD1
CSAREQGLGLRTNEKLFF
TGCAGTGCTAGAGAACAGGGGCTTGGCTTGAGGACTAATGAAAAACTGTTTTTT
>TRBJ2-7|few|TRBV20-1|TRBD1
CSAESGGVEYF
TGCAGTGCTGAATCAGGGGGTGTGGAGTACTTC
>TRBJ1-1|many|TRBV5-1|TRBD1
CASSSRQGTEAFF
TGCGCCAGCAGCTCGCGACAGGGCACTGAAGCTTTCTTT
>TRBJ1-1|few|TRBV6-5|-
CASSYSAWSSMRTEAFF
TGTGCCAGCAGTTACTCGGCATGGAGTTCGATGCGGACTGAAGCTTTCTTT
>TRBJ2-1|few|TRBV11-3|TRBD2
CASSFGTSGRNEQFF
TGTGCCAGCAGCTTCGGGACTAGCGGGAGGAATGAGCAGTTCTTC
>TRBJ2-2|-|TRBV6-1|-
CASSDRASTGELFF
TGTGCCAGCAGTGACAGGGCCAGCACCGGGGAGCTGTTTTTT
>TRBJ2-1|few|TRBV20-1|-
CSARAAGLSYNEQFF
TGCAGTGCTAGAGCGGCGGGGCTGTCCTACAATGAGCAGTTCTTC
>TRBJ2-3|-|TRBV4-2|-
CASSQDGVYTDTQYF
TGTGCCAGCAGCCAAGATGGGGTCTACACAGATACGCAGTATTTT
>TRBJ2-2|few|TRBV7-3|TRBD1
CASSYGTGKNTGELFF
TGTGCCAGCAGCTACGGGACAGGGAAGAACACCGGGGAGCTGTTTTTT
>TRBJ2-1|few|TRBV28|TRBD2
CASRLGSGSHNEQFF
TGTGCCAGCAGGCTGGGTAGCGGGAGCCACAATGAGCAGTTCTTC
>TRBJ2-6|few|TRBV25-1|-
CASRDGANVLTF
TGTGCCAGCCGCGATGGGGCCAACGTCCTGACTTTC
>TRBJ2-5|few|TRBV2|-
CASTYSGLPKETQYF
TGTGCCAGCACTTACTCGGGACTCCCAAAAGAGACCCAGTACTTC
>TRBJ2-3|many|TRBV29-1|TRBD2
CSAGTSGDTQYF
TGCAGCGCCGGGACTAGCGGAGATACGCAGTATTTT
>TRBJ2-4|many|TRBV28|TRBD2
CASSFPYSGLAFGAKNIQYF
TGTGCCAGCAGTTTCCCGTACTCGGGACTAGCGTTCGGAGCCAAAAACATTCAGTACTTC
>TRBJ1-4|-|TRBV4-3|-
CASSQSGLGKLFF
TGCGCCAGCAGCCAGTCGGGACTTGGAAAACTGTTTTTT